This passage covers 2 T cell receptor beta chains from one sample sequenced in a study of human T cells and chemical hapten exposure. TCRdb called the RACE reads again in MiXCR, with one record for every CDR3 protein. The sample consists of around 100,000 distinct CDR3 sequences, about 10% of them appearing once. The time point: patch test 1, 2 weeks after DPC sensitization. As to treatment: therapeutic diphenylcyclopropenone sensitization with weekly scalp DPC. This material consisted of whole blood, taken in connection with sensitization to the hapten diphenylcyclopropenone (DPC). These receptors were obtained from a woman in her forties with alopecia areata. Some clones in this sample may be carry-over from other donors' samples.

This clonotype has a count of ten or more. V usage is TRBV7-3 and J usage is TRBJ2-1; 7 nucleotides agree with TRBD1. This CDR3 has 15 residues. From germline, CDR1 is SGHTA and CDR2 FQGTGA. V lost 3 bases, J lost 4 bases, and 6 bases stayed unmatched. CDR3 loop: CASSFRDSIYNEQFF. The CDR3 bases are TGTGCCAGCAGCTTCCGGGACAGTATATACAATGAGCAGTTCTTC.

The chain combines TRBV12-3 or TRBV12-4 with TRBJ2-3; 11 positions agree with TRBD2. J was trimmed by 6 bases and V by 6 bases; bases with no gene match: 11. The CDR3 has 16 residues. The CDR3 spells CASRRLAGGPRDTQYF. The CDR3 DNA sequence: TGTGCCAGCAGGAGATTAGCGGGGGGGCCAAGGGATACGCAGTATTTT.